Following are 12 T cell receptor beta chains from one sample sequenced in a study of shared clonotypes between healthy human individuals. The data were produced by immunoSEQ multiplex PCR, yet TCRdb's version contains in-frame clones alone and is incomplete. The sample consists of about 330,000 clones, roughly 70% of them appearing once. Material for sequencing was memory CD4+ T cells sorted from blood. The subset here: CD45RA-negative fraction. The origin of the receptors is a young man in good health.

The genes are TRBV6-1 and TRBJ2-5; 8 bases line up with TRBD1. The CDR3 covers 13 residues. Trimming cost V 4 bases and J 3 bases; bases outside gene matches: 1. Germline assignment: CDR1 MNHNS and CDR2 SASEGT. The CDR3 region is CASSVDREETQYF. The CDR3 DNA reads TGTGCCAGCAGTGTGGACAGGGAAGAGACCCAGTACTTC.

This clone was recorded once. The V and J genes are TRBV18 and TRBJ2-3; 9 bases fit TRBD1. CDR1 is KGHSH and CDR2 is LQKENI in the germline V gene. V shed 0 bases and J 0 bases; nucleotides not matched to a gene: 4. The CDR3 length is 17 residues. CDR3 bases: TGTGCCAGCTCACCACCAGGGACAGGGAGAAGCACAGATACGCAGTATTTT. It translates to CASSPPGTGRSTDTQYF.

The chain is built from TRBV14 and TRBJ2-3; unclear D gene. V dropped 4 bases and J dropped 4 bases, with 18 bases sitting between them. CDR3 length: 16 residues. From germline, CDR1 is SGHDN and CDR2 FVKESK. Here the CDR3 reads CASSPLGRVGPDTQYF. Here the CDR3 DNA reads TGTGCCAGCAGCCCTCTGGGCCGGGTGGGTCCAGATACGCAGTATTTT.

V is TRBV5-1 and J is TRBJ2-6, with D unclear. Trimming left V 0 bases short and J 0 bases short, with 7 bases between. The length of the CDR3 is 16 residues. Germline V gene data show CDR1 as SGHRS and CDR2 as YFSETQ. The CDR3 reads CASSLESFSGANVLTF. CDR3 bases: TGCGCCAGCAGCTTGGAGAGTTTCTCTGGGGCCAACGTCCTGACTTTC.

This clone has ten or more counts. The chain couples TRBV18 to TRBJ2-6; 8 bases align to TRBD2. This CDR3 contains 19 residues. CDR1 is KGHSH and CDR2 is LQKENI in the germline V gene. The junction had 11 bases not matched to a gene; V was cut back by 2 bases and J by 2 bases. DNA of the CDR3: TGTGCCAGCTCACCAGGCGGAGCGGGAGTTAGTCCTGGGGCCAACGTCCTGACTTTC. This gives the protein CASSPGGAGVSPGANVLTF.

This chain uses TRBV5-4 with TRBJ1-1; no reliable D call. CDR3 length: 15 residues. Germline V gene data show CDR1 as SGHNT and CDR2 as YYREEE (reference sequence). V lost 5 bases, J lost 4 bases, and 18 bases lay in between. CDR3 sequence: CASRPASEPATEAFF. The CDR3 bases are TGTGCCAGCAGGCCAGCGTCCGAACCGGCCACTGAAGCTTTCTTT.

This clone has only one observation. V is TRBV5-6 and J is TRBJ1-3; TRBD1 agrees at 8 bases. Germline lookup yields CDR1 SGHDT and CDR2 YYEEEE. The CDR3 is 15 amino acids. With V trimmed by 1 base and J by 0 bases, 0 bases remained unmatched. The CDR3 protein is CASSLTGGSGNTIYF. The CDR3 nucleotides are TGTGCCAGCAGCTTGACAGGGGGCTCTGGAAACACCATATATTTT.

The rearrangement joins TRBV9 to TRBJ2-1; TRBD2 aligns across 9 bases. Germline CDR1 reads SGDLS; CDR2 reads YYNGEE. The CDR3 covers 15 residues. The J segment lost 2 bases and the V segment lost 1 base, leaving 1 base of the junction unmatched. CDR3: CASSVRLAAYNEQFF. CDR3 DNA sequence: TGTGCCAGCAGCGTACGACTAGCGGCCTACAATGAGCAGTTCTTC.

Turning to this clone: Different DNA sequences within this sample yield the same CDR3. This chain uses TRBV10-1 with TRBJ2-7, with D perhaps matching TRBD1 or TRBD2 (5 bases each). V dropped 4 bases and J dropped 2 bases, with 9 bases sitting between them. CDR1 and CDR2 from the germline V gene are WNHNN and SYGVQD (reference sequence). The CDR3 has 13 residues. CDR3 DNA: TGCGCCAGCAGTGTAGGGACCACCTACGAGCAGTACTTC. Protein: CASSVGTTYEQYF.

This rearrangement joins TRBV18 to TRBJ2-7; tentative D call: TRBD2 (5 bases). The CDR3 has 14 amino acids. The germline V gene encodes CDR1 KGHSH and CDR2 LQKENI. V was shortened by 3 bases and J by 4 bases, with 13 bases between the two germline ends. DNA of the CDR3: TGTGCCAGCTCACCCCCGGCGGGTAATTACGAGCAGTACTTC. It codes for CASSPPAGNYEQYF. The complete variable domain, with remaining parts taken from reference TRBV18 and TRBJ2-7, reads NAGVMQNPRHLVRRRGQEARLRCSPMKGHSHVYWYRQLPEEGLKFMVYLQKENIIDESGMPKERFSAEFPKEGPSILRIQQVVRGDSAAYFCASSPPAGNYEQYFGPGTRLTVT.

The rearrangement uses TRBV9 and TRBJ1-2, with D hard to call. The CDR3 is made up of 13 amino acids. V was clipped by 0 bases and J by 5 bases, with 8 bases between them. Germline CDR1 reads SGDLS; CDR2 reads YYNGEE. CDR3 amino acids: CASSVGLWYGYTF. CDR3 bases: TGTGCCAGCAGCGTAGGCCTGTGGTATGGCTACACCTTC.

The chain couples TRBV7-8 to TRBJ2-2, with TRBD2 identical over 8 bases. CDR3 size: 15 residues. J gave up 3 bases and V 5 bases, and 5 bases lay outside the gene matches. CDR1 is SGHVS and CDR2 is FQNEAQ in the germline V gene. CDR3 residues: CASSRLARDTGELFF. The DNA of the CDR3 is TGTGCCAGCAGCCGACTAGCGCGCGACACCGGGGAGCTGTTTTTT.